This is a list of T cell receptor beta chains from one sample in a study of cytomegalovirus exposure and HLA in healthy donors. The data were produced by immunoSEQ multiplex PCR, yet TCRdb's version contains in-frame clones alone and is incomplete. The repertoire includes about 160,000 clones, about 81% of them detected once, and about 1.6% sits in the top ten. The sequenced sample consisted of PBMCs. These receptors came from a girl aged 5 to 17 in good health and CMV-seropositive. Each CDR3 is given with its conserved first and last residue. Fields, in order: J gene, V gene, clone size, D gene, CDR3 DNA, CDR3 protein. D genes are given only for firm matches. Where a row states a size, it is once, few, many or the class of an expanded clone; other rows omit it.

J: TRBJ2-5
V: TRBV7-3
size: -
D: -
DNA: TGTGCCAGCAGCCCAGCTGGAGGGGAAAGGGAGACCCAGTACTTC
CDR3: CASSPAGGERETQYF

J: TRBJ2-1
V: TRBV30
size: -
D: -
DNA: TGTGCCTGGCTCCGGAGCTCCTACAATGAGCAGTTCTTC
CDR3: CAWLRSSYNEQFF

J: TRBJ1-3
V: TRBV25-1
size: -
D: -
DNA: TGTGCCAGCAGTGTAGGGGCGGGACGCTTCTCTGGAAACACCATATATTTT
CDR3: CASSVGAGRFSGNTIYF

J: TRBJ1-6
V: TRBV28
size: -
D: -
DNA: TGTGCCAGCAGGGGGGGGATCCATAATTCACCCCTCCACTTT
CDR3: CASRGGIHNSPLHF

J: TRBJ1-2
V: TRBV7-9
size: once
D: -
DNA: TGTGCCAGCAGCTTAGTAAGGGGGACGGGCTATGGCTACACCTTC
CDR3: CASSLVRGTGYGYTF

J: TRBJ2-7
V: TRBV5-1
size: few
D: TRBD2
DNA: TGCGCCAGCAGCGCCGGGACTAGCGGGGTTCGCTCCTACGAGCAGTACTTC
CDR3: CASSAGTSGVRSYEQYF

J: TRBJ2-7
V: TRBV7-2
size: -
D: -
DNA: TGTGCCAGCAGCTTAGGGCTAGCGAACTCCTACGAGCAGTACTTC
CDR3: CASSLGLANSYEQYF

J: TRBJ1-4
V: TRBV18
size: -
D: TRBD1
DNA: TGTGCCAGCTCACCACGGACAGGGACAACTAATGAAAAACTGTTTTTT
CDR3: CASSPRTGTTNEKLFF

J: TRBJ2-7
V: TRBV7-8
size: -
D: -
DNA: TGTGCCAGCAGCTTAGGCTTGCTTCCGGGACACGGAGTTTACGGGCAGTACTTC
CDR3: CASSLGLLPGHGVYGQYF

J: TRBJ1-2
V: TRBV2
size: -
D: -
DNA: TGTGCCAGCAGTGAATTCAGGGCAGGGCCATATGGCTACACCTTC
CDR3: CASSEFRAGPYGYTF

J: TRBJ2-1
V: TRBV15
size: -
D: TRBD1
DNA: TGTGCCACCAGCAGAGAATACGACAGGGGCATTTACAATGAGCAGTTCTTC
CDR3: CATSREYDRGIYNEQFF

J: TRBJ1-3
V: TRBV6-5
size: -
D: -
DNA: TGTGCCAGCAGTTACGGGCAGGGGAGCTCTGGAAACACCATATATTTT
CDR3: CASSYGQGSSGNTIYF

J: TRBJ1-3
V: TRBV2
size: -
D: -
DNA: TGTGCCAGCGCCCGTCGCGGGGGCGACGGAAACACCATATATTTT
CDR3: CASARRGGDGNTIYF

J: TRBJ2-3
V: TRBV27
size: -
D: TRBD1
DNA: TGTGCCAGCAGTGCGGCGTGGACAGGGTGGTTCCATTTT
CDR3: CASSAAWTGWFHF

J: TRBJ2-2
V: TRBV7-6
size: -
D: TRBD2
DNA: TGTGCCAGCAGCGGGCTAGCGGGGGGGGACACCGGGGAGCTGTTTTTT
CDR3: CASSGLAGGDTGELFF

J: TRBJ2-7
V: TRBV2
size: -
D: -
DNA: TGTGCCAGCAGTGAAGCGCTTCGGACCCTAGCGAACGAGCAGTACTTC
CDR3: CASSEALRTLANEQYF

J: TRBJ2-3
V: TRBV5-1
size: -
D: -
DNA: TGCGCCAGCAGCTTGGGACCTACCCGGGAGAGGGATACGCAGTATTTT
CDR3: CASSLGPTRERDTQYF

J: TRBJ2-5
V: TRBV7-3
size: few
D: -
DNA: TGTGCCAGCAGCTTAAGTCGGGACCAAGAGACCCAGTACTTC
CDR3: CASSLSRDQETQYF

J: TRBJ2-7
V: TRBV18
size: once
D: -
DNA: TGTGCCAGCTCACCCCCGAGCTCCTACGAGCAGTACTTC
CDR3: CASSPPSSYEQYF

J: TRBJ1-4
V: TRBV27
size: -
D: -
DNA: TGTGCCAGCAGCCTCTTGTCGGGGTGGAGTGAAAAACTGTTTTTT
CDR3: CASSLLSGWSEKLFF

J: TRBJ1-5
V: TRBV2
size: -
D: -
DNA: TGTGCCAGCAGTCCACGGGGTAATCAGCCCCAGCATTTT
CDR3: CASSPRGNQPQHF

J: TRBJ1-5
V: TRBV11-2
size: -
D: -
DNA: TGTGCCAGCAGCTTAGATCACAATCAGCCCCAGCATTTT
CDR3: CASSLDHNQPQHF

J: TRBJ2-7
V: TRBV29-1
size: once
D: TRBD1
DNA: TGCAGCGTTGAGCTAGGGACAGGGATTATCTACGAGCAGTACTTC
CDR3: CSVELGTGIIYEQYF

J: TRBJ2-7
V: TRBV4-2
size: -
D: -
DNA: TGTGCCAGCAGCCAGGCCGGCGTAGGGGGCGAGCAGTACTTC
CDR3: CASSQAGVGGEQYF

J: TRBJ2-7
V: TRBV6-1
size: -
D: -
DNA: TGTGCCAGCAGCGAAACTACCTCGTCGGTCTACGAGCAGTACTTC
CDR3: CASSETTSSVYEQYF

J: TRBJ2-6
V: TRBV15
size: -
D: -
DNA: TGTGCCACCAGCAGGGGCCTTGACAGGTCTGGGGCCAACGTCCTGACTTTC
CDR3: CATSRGLDRSGANVLTF

J: TRBJ1-1
V: TRBV7-6
size: -
D: TRBD1
DNA: TGTGCCAGCAGCTTCCCGCGGGGACAGGGGGGTACATTCGTTATGAACACTGAAGCTTTCTTT
CDR3: CASSFPRGQGGTFVMNTEAFF

J: TRBJ1-2
V: TRBV28
size: -
D: -
DNA: TGTGCCAGCAGTGCCAAAGGGCGGGCGTTGGGCTATGGCTACACCTTC
CDR3: CASSAKGRALGYGYTF

J: TRBJ1-2
V: TRBV5-1
size: -
D: -
DNA: TGCGCCAGCAGCCCAAACTGGGACTCCTCTTATGGCTACACCTTC
CDR3: CASSPNWDSSYGYTF

J: TRBJ1-2
V: TRBV7-2
size: -
D: -
DNA: TGTGCCAGCAGCTTCGGTTTGGGGCAGGACTATGGCTACACCTTC
CDR3: CASSFGLGQDYGYTF

J: TRBJ2-1
V: TRBV18
size: -
D: TRBD1
DNA: TGTGCCAGCTCACCGGACAGGGGGGCCTACAATGAGCAGTTCTTC
CDR3: CASSPDRGAYNEQFF